This TCR beta chain was sequenced during a study of cytomegalovirus exposure and HLA in healthy donors. Per germline, CDR1 KGHSH and CDR2 LQKENI. Trimming took off 4 bases at V and 4 bases at J, with 17 bases between the two ends. The CDR3 has 16 amino acids. With respect to this clone: Its antigen is unknown.

Whole-study results and caveats: Researchers reported from a later analysis that most CMV-associated TCR beta chains appeared HLA-restricted.

The study ran its PCR with 60 Vbeta and 13 Jbeta primers. Assay used: immunoSEQ multiplex PCR; TCRdb lists only in-frame clones, some missing. The profile shows about 70,000 clones, roughly nine tenths of them singletons. The rearrangement joins TRBV18 to TRBJ2-1, with a weak D call TRBD1 (8 bases). Input material: PBMCs. This TCR derives from a young woman in good health and CMV-seropositive. The CDR3 DNA is TGTGCCAGCTCACGCAAAACAGGGGGGGAATACAATGAGCAGTTCTTC. It specifies CASSRKTGGEYNEQFF.